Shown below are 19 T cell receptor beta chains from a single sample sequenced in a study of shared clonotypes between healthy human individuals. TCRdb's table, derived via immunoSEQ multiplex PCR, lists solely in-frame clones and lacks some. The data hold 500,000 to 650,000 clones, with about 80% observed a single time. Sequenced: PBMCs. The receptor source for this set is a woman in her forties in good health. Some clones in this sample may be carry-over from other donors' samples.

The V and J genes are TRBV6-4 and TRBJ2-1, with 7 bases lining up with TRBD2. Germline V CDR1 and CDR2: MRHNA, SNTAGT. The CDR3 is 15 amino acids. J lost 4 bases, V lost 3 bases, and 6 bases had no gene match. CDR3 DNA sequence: TGTGCCAGCAGTGAAAGGGCTAGCGGTTACAATGAGCAGTTCTTC. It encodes CASSERASGYNEQFF.

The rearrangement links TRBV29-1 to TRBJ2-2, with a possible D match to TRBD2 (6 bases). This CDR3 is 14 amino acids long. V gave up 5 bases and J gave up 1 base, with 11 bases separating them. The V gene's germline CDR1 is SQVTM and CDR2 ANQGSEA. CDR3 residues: CSVCWRENTGELFF. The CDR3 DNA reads TGCAGCGTTTGTTGGCGGGAGAACACCGGGGAGCTGTTTTTT.

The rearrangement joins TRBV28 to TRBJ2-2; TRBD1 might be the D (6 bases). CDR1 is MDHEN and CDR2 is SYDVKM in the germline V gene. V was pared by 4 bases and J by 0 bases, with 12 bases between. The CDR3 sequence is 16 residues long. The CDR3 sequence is CASSSGRQANTGELFF. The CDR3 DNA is TGTGCCAGCAGTTCGGGCCGACAGGCGAACACCGGGGAGCTGTTTTTT.

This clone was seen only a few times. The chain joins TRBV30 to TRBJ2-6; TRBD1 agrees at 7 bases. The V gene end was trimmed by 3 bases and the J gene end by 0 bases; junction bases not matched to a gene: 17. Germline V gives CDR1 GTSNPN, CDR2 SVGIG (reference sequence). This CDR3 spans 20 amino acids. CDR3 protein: CAWSGHQGGDLTSGANVLTF. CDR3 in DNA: TGTGCCTGGAGCGGACACCAAGGGGGCGATCTCACCTCTGGGGCCAACGTCCTGACTTTC.

CDR3 protein: CASSPDGSMYGYTF. The DNA for the CDR3 is TGTGCCAGCTCACCGGACGGGTCAATGTATGGCTACACCTTC. The chain joins TRBV18 to TRBJ1-2; unclear D gene. The CDR3 has 14 amino acids. Germline CDR1 reads KGHSH; CDR2 reads LQKENI. V dropped 3 bases and J dropped 5 bases, with 13 bases sitting between them.

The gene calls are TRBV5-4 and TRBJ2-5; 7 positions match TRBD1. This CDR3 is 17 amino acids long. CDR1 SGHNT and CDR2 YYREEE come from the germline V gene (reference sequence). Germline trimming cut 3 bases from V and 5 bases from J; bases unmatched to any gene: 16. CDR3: CASSWQWTGKKSETQYF. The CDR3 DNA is TGTGCCAGCAGCTGGCAATGGACAGGCAAAAAGAGCGAGACCCAGTACTTC.

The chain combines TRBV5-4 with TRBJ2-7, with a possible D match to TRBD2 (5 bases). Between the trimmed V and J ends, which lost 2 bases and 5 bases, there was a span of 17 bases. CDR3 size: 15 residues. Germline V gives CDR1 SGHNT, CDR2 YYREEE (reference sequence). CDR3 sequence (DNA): TGTGCCAGCAGCTTACCGGACGGCCTCGGGGACGAGCAGTACTTC. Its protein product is CASSLPDGLGDEQYF.

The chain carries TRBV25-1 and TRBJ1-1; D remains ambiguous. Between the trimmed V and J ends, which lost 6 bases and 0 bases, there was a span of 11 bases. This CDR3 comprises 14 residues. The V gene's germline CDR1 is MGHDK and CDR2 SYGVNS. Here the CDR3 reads CASSRGSLNTEAFF. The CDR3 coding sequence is TGTGCCAGCAGCCGCGGGTCTTTGAACACTGAAGCTTTCTTT. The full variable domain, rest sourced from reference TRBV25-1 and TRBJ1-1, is EADIYQTPRYLVIGTGKKITLECSQTMGHDKMYWYQQDPGMELHLIHYSYGVNSTEKGDLSSESTVSRIRTEHFPLTLESARPSHTSQYLCASSRGSLNTEAFFGQGTRLTVV.

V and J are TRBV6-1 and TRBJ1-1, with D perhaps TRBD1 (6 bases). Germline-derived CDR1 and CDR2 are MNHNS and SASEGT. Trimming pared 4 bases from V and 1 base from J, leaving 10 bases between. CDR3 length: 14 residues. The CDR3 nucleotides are TGTGCCAGCAGTGCACAGGGCTGGAACACTGAAGCTTTCTTT. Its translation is CASSAQGWNTEAFF.

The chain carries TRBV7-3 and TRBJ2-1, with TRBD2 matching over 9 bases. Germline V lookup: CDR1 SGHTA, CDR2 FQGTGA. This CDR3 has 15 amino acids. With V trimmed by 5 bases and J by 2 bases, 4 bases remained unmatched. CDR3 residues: CASSIIAGAYNEQFF. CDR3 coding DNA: TGTGCCAGCAGCATAATAGCGGGGGCCTACAATGAGCAGTTCTTC.

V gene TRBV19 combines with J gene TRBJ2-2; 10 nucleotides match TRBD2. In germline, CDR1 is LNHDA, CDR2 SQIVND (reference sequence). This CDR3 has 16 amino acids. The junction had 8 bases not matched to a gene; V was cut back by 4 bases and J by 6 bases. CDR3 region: CASSKLSAGGPGELFF. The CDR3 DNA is TGTGCCAGTAGTAAATTATCAGCGGGAGGGCCCGGGGAGCTGTTTTTT.

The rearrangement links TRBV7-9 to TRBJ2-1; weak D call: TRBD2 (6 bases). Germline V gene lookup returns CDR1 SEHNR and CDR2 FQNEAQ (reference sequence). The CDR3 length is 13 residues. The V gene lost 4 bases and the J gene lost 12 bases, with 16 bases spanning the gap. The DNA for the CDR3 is TGTGCCAGCAGCTGGGAGGATTGGGGACTGCAGTTCTTC. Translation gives CASSWEDWGLQFF.

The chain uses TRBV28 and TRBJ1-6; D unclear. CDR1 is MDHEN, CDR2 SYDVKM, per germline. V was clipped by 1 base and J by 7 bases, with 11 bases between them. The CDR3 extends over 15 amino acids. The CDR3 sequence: CASSLSGIKNSPLHF. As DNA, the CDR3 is TGTGCCAGCAGTTTATCCGGGATAAAAAATTCACCCCTCCACTTT.

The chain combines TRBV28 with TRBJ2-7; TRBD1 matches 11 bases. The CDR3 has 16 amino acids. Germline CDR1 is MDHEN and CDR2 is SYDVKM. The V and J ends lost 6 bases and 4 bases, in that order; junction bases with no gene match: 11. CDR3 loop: CASSPPPGQGGYEQYF. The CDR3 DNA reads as TGTGCCAGCAGCCCCCCTCCGGGACAGGGGGGGTACGAGCAGTACTTC.

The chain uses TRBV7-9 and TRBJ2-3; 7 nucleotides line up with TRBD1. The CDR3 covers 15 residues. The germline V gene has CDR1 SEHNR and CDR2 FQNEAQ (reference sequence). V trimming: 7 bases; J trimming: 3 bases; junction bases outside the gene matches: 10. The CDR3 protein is CASTTRQGVTDTQYF. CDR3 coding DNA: TGTGCCAGCACCACGCGACAGGGTGTTACAGATACGCAGTATTTT. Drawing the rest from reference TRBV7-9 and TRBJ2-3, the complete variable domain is DTGVSQNPRHKITKRGQNVTFRCDPISEHNRLYWYRQTLGQGPEFLTYFQNEAQLEKSRLLSDRFSAERPKGSFSTLEIQRTEQGDSAMYLCASTTRQGVTDTQYFGPGTRLTVL.

The CDR3 coding sequence is TGTGCCAGCAGTGTAACAGGTCCTTCCTACGAGCAGTACTTC. It is translated as CASSVTGPSYEQYF. The genes are TRBV6-1 and TRBJ2-7; D possibly corresponds to TRBD1 (5 bases). The CDR3 is 14 amino acids. CDR1 and CDR2 (germline): MNHNS, SASEGT. V lost 4 bases, J lost 1 base, and 11 bases lay in between.

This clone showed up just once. CDR3 nucleotide sequence: TGTGCCAGCAGTTTACAAGGGGGCGGCCAGCCCCAGCATTTT. It is translated as CASSLQGGGQPQHF. The V and J genes are TRBV28 and TRBJ1-5, with 7 nucleotides matching TRBD1. The CDR3 sequence is 14 residues long. V shed 2 bases, J shed 7 bases, and the junction held 5 bases outside the gene matches. Germline CDR1 and CDR2: MDHEN and SYDVKM.

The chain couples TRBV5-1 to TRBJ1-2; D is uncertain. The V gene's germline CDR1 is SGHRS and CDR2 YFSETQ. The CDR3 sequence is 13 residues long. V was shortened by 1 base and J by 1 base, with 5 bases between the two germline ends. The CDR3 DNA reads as TGCGCCAGCAGCTTGTCTGGTAACTATGGCTACACCTTC. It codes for CASSLSGNYGYTF.

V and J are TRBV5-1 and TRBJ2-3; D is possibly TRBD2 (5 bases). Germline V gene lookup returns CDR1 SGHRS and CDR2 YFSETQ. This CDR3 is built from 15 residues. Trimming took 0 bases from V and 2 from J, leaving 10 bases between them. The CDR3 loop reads CASSLAPTITDTQYF. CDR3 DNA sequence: TGCGCCAGCAGCTTGGCCCCGACTATCACAGATACGCAGTATTTT.